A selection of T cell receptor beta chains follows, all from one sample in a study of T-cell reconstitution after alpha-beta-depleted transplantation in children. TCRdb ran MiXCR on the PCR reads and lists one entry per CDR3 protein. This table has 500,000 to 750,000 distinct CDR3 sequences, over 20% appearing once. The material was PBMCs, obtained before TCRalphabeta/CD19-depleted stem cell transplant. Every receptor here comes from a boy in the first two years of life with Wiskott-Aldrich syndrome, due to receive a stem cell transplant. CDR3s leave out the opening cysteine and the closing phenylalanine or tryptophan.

CDR3 protein: ASSFLREALELQETQY
CDR3 length: 16
V gene: TRBV5-1
J gene: TRBJ2-5

CDR3 protein: ASSPQGASGYT
CDR3 length: 11
V gene: TRBV6-1
J gene: TRBJ1-2

CDR3 protein: SARDRDGYNQPQH
CDR3 length: 13
V gene: TRBV20-1
J gene: TRBJ1-5

CDR3 protein: SAALSSYEQY
CDR3 length: 10
V gene: TRBV20-1
J gene: TRBJ2-7

CDR3 protein: ASSRGALRHNEQF
CDR3 length: 13
V gene: TRBV28
J gene: TRBJ2-1

CDR3 protein: ASFFISVLDGYT
CDR3 length: 12
V gene: TRBV6-1
J gene: TRBJ1-2

CDR3 protein: ASSTTGGAGELF
CDR3 length: 12
V gene: TRBV27
J gene: TRBJ2-2

CDR3 protein: SAKLGGSLTGELF
CDR3 length: 13
V gene: TRBV20-1
J gene: TRBJ2-2

CDR3 protein: ASSIGTGANTGELF
CDR3 length: 14
V gene: TRBV5-1
J gene: TRBJ2-2

CDR3 protein: ASSLGLPLDEQF
CDR3 length: 12
V gene: TRBV5-1
J gene: TRBJ2-1

CDR3 protein: ASSLVPGTGDSKNTGELF
CDR3 length: 18
V gene: TRBV12-3/TRBV12-4
J gene: TRBJ2-2

CDR3 protein: SAIKGGAGYT
CDR3 length: 10
V gene: TRBV20-1
J gene: TRBJ1-2